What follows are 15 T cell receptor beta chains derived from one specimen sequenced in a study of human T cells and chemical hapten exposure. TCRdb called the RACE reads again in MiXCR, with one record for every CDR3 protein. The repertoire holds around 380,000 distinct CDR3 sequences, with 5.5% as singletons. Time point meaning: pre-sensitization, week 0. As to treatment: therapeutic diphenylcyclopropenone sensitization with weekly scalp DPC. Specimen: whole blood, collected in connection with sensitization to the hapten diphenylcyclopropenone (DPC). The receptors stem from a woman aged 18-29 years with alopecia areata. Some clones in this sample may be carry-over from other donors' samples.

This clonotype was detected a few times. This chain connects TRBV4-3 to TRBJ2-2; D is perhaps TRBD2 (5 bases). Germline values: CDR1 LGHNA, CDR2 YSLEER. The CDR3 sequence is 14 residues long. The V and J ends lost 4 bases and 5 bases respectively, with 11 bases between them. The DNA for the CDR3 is TGCGCCAGCAGCCCCACTAGACCTACCGGGGAGCTGTTTTTT. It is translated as CASSPTRPTGELFF.

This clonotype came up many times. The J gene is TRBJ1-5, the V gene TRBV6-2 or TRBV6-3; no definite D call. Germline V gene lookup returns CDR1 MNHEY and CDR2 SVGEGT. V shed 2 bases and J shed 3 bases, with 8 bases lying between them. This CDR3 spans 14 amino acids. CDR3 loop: CASSYHRLNQPQHF. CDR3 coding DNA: TGTGCCAGCAGTTACCACCGGCTCAATCAGCCCCAGCATTTT.

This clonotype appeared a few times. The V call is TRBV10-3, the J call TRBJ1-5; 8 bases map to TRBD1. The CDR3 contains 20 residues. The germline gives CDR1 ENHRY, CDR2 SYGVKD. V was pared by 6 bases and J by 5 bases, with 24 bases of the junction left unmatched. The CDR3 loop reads CAISAGPGGGIRSEDQPQHF. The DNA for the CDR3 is TGTGCCATCAGCGCGGGGCCAGGGGGCGGGATACGTTCCGAAGATCAGCCCCAGCATTTT.

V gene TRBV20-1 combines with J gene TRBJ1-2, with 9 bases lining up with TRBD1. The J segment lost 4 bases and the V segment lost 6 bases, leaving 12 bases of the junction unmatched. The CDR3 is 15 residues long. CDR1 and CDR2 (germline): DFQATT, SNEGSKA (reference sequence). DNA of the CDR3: TGCAGTGCCAAAGGTGGACAGGGGACGATCTATGGCTACACCTTC. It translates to CSAKGGQGTIYGYTF.

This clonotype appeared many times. This chain's CDR3 is CASSTTSNTEAFF. Here the CDR3 DNA reads TGTGCCAGCAGTACAACATCGAACACTGAAGCTTTCTTT. The chain has TRBV6-1 and TRBJ1-1; D unresolved. The CDR3 contains 13 residues. The V and J ends lost 5 bases and 1 base respectively, with 8 bases between them. Germline CDR1 is MNHNS and CDR2 is SASEGT.

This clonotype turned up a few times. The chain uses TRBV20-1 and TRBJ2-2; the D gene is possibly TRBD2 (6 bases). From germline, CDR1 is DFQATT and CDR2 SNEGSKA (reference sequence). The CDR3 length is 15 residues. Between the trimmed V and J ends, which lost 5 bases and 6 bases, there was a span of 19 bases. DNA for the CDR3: TGCAGTGCTGGAAAGGCGGGACGGTGGTCCGGGGAGCTGTTTTTT. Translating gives CSAGKAGRWSGELFF.

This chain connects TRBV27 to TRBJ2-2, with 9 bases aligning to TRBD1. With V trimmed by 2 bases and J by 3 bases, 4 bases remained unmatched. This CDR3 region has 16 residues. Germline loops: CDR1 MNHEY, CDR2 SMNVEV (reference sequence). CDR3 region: CASSLTDRGYTGELFF. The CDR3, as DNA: TGTGCCAGCAGTTTAACGGACAGGGGATACACCGGGGAGCTGTTTTTT.

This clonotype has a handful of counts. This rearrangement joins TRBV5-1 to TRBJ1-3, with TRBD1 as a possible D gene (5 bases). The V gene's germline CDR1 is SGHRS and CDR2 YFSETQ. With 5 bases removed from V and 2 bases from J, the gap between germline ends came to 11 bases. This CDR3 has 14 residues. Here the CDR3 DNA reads TGCGCCAGCAGTTATGGGACTACTGGAAACACCATATATTTT. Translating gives CASSYGTTGNTIYF.

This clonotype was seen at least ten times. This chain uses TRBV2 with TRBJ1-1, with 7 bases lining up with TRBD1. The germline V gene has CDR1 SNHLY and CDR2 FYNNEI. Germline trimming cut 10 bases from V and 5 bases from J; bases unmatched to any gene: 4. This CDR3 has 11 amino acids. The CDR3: CATQGGTEAFF. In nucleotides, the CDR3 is TGTGCCACCCAGGGGGGGACTGAAGCTTTCTTT. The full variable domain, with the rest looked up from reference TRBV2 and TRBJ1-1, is EPEVTQTPSHQVTQMGQEVILRCVPISNHLYFYWYRQILGQKVEFLVSFYNNEISEKSEIFDDQFSVERPDGSNFTLKIRSTKLEDSAMYFCATQGGTEAFFGQGTRLTVV.

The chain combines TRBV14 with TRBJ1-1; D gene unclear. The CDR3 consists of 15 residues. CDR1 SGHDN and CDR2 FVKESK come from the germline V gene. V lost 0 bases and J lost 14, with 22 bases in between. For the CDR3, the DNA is TGTGCCAGCAGCCAAGATGATCCGAGCGGCCCGCGGCGCTTCTTT. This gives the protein CASSQDDPSGPRRFF.

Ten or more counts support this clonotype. The chain's CDR3 is CASSPASGTDTQYF. In DNA, the CDR3 is TGTGCCAGCTCACCAGCTTCGGGCACAGATACGCAGTATTTT. The chain has TRBV18 and TRBJ2-3; D is undetermined. This CDR3 has 14 amino acids. Germline V gene data show CDR1 as KGHSH and CDR2 as LQKENI. V gave up 2 bases and J gave up 1 base, with 7 bases separating them. Together with reference TRBV18 and TRBJ2-3, the CDR3 gives the full variable domain: NAGVMQNPRHLVRRRGQEARLRCSPMKGHSHVYWYRQLPEEGLKFMVYLQKENIIDESGMPKERFSAEFPKEGPSILRIQQVVRGDSAAYFCASSPASGTDTQYFGPGTRLTVL.

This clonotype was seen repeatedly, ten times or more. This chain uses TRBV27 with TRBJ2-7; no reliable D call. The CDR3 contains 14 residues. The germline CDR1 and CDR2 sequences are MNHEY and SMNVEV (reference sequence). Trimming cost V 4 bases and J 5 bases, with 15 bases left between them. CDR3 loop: CASSSHDGLNEQYF. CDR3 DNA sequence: TGTGCCAGCAGTTCCCATGACGGTCTAAACGAGCAGTACTTC.

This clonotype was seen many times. CDR3 protein: CASSQENQPQHF. CDR3 sequence (DNA): TGTGCCAGCAGCCAAGAGAATCAGCCCCAGCATTTT. The V gene is TRBV4-2, the J gene TRBJ1-5; D remains unclear. The CDR3 loop spans 12 amino acids. With 0 bases removed from V and 4 bases from J, the gap between germline ends came to 1 base. Germline V gene lookup returns CDR1 LGHNA and CDR2 YNFKEQ.

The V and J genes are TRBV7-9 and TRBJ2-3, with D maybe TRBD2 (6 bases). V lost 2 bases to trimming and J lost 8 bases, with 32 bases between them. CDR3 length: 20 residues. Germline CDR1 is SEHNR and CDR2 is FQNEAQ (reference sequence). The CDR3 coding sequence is TGTGCCAGCAGCTTAAGTGGTTTCGGAGTCAGGAGGGGCCCAGTGCCTACGCAGTATTTT. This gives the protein CASSLSGFGVRRGPVPTQYF.

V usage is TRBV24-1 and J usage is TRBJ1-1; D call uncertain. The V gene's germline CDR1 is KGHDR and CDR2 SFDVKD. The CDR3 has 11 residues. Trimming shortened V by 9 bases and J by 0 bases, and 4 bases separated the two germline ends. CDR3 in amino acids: CATAVNTEAFF. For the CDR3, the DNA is TGTGCCACCGCAGTGAACACTGAAGCTTTCTTT.